These 13 T cell receptor beta chains originate from one sample sequenced in a study of control samples from healthy donors and cancer patients. Profiled with immunoSEQ multiplex PCR; TCRdb holds only in-frame clones, not every one. Counted here are approximately 230,000 clones, approximately 80% occurring once; the ten biggest clones make up roughly 13%. The sample taken for sequencing was PBMCs. All receptors derive from a woman aged 60 to 75 with lung cancer.

This sequence joins TRBV29-1 and TRBJ2-5; weak D call: TRBD1 (6 bases). Germline V gene lookup returns CDR1 SQVTM and CDR2 ANQGSEA. CDR3 size: 13 residues. Trimming removed 1 base at V and 4 bases at J, with 10 bases between. CDR3 sequence (DNA): TGCAGCGTTGAAGGGGCCAGGGGAGAGACCCAGTACTTC. Residues: CSVEGARGETQYF.

The gene calls are TRBV12-3 or TRBV12-4 and TRBJ2-1; D is ambiguous. This CDR3 has 13 amino acids. The ends were cut back, 6 bases at V and 0 bases at J, with 6 bases in the middle. CDR3 sequence reads: CASRPVSYNEQFF. DNA for the CDR3: TGTGCCAGCAGACCCGTCTCCTACAATGAGCAGTTCTTC.

As concerns this clone: The sample holds other DNA sequences that translate to the same CDR3. The chain uses TRBV5-1 and TRBJ1-5; TRBD1 is a possible D gene (5 bases). The CDR3 is 14 amino acids. In germline, CDR1 is SGHRS, CDR2 YFSETQ. V gave up 0 bases and J gave up 4 bases, with 8 bases separating them. The CDR3 spells CASSLGPGNQPQHF. CDR3 DNA sequence: TGCGCCAGCAGCTTGGGCCCAGGGAATCAGCCCCAGCATTTT.

This rearrangement joins TRBV18 to TRBJ1-2; maybe TRBD1 (6 bases). CDR1 is KGHSH, CDR2 LQKENI, per germline. The CDR3 sequence is 15 residues long. The V end lost 1 base, the J end lost 4 bases, and 13 bases lay between the germline ends. CDR3 coding DNA: TGTGCCAGCTCACCACGGGGGCCGGGGAGCTATGGCTACACCTTC. This codes for CASSPRGPGSYGYTF.

V is TRBV3-1 (or the pseudogene TRBV3-2) and J is TRBJ2-7; a weak D match, TRBD1 (5 bases). The CDR3 covers 12 residues. Germline V gene data show CDR1 as LGHDT and CDR2 as YNNKEL (reference sequence). V shed 3 bases and J shed 5 bases, with 8 bases lying between them. Here the CDR3 DNA reads TGTGCCAGCAGCCATCGACAGAACGAGCAGTACTTC. Amino acids: CASSHRQNEQYF.

This chain connects TRBV6-5 to TRBJ2-2, with D tentatively TRBD1 or TRBD2 (5 bases each). Germline V gives CDR1 MNHEY, CDR2 SVGAGI. The CDR3 consists of 14 residues. The V end lost 11 bases, the J end lost 4 bases, and 17 bases lay between the germline ends. CDR3 coding DNA: TGTGCCGGCCGGGTGGGACGTATCACCGGGGAGCTGTTTTTT. This sequence encodes CAGRVGRITGELFF.

The V and J genes are TRBV5-4 and TRBJ2-7, with 9 nucleotides matching TRBD2. In germline, CDR1 is SGHNT, CDR2 YYREEE (reference sequence). The CDR3 loop spans 15 amino acids. V gave up 2 bases and J gave up 2 bases; unmatched junction bases: 5. CDR3: CASSFGAGGPYEQYF. Here the CDR3 DNA reads TGTGCCAGCAGCTTCGGCGCGGGGGGGCCCTACGAGCAGTACTTC.

This clone has just one count. V is TRBV2 and J is TRBJ2-3; no reliable D call. Per germline, CDR1 SNHLY and CDR2 FYNNEI. The CDR3 loop spans 12 amino acids. Trimming cost V 7 bases and J 3 bases, with 8 bases left between them. The CDR3 loop reads CASNYGTDTQYF. CDR3 bases: TGTGCCAGCAATTACGGGACAGATACGCAGTATTTT.

Written as DNA, the CDR3 is TGTGCCAGCAGTTCCCAAGACCGACCCTGGGGCTACACCTTC. Translating it yields CASSSQDRPWGYTF. The chain joins TRBV6-5 to TRBJ1-2; D is uncertain. V lost 4 bases, J lost 8 bases, and 17 bases lay in between. Per the germline V gene, CDR1 is MNHEY and CDR2 is SVGAGI. This CDR3 has 14 residues.

Only a few counts were recorded for this clone. The chain uses TRBV4-1 and TRBJ1-2, with no clear D. Germline CDR1 reads MGHRA; CDR2 reads YSYEKL. This CDR3 spans 15 amino acids. V was shortened by 1 base and J by 4 bases, with 13 bases between the two germline ends. CDR3 sequence (DNA): TGCGCCAGCAGCCAAGCGTCCTCTTTGGGCTATGGCTACACCTTC. Translating gives CASSQASSLGYGYTF.

J is TRBJ2-5 and V is TRBV19, with 10 bases lining up with TRBD1. J was trimmed by 4 bases and V by 4 bases; bases with no gene match: 9. The CDR3 has 16 amino acids. Germline CDR1 is LNHDA and CDR2 is SQIVND (reference sequence). The DNA for the CDR3 is TGTGCCAGTAGTAGTAGACAGGGGGCTCTCGGAGAGACCCAGTACTTC. The encoded protein is CASSSRQGALGETQYF.

The rearrangement links TRBV7-9 to TRBJ1-4, with 9 nucleotides matching TRBD1. Trimming at V came to 3 bases and at J to 0 bases, leaving 8 bases not matched to a gene. The CDR3 has 18 residues. Germline V gives CDR1 SEHNR, CDR2 FQNEAQ (reference sequence). CDR3 coding DNA: TGTGCCAGCAGCTTCCGGGACAGGGCTTTGGCAACTAATGAAAAACTGTTTTTT. It is translated as CASSFRDRALATNEKLFF.

V gene TRBV6-5 combines with J gene TRBJ2-1, with 8 positions matching TRBD2. CDR3 length equals 13 residues. The germline gives CDR1 MNHEY, CDR2 SVGAGI. Trimming at V came to 4 bases and at J to 12 bases, leaving 8 bases not matched to a gene. DNA for the CDR3: TGTGCCAGCAGTTTTCGGACTAGCCATGTGCAGTTCTTC. Protein sequence: CASSFRTSHVQFF.